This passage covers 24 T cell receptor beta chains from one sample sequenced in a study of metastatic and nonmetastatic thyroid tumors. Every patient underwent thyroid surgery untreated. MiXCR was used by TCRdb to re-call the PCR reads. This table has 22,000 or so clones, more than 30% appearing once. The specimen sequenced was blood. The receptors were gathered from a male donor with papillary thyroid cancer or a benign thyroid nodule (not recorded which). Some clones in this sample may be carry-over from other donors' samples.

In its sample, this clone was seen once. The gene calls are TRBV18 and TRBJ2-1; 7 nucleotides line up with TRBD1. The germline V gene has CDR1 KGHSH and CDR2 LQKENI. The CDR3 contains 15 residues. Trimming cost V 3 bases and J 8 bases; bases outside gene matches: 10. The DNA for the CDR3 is TGTGCCAGCTCACCTGGCCACCGCGACAGGGATGAGCAGTTCTTC. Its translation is CASSPGHRDRDEQFF.

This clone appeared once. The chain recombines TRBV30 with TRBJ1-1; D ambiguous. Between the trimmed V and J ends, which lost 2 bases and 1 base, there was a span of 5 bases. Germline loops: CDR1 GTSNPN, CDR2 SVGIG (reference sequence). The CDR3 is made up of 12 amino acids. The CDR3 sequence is CAWSKANTEAFF. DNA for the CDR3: TGTGCCTGGAGTAAGGCGAACACTGAAGCTTTCTTT. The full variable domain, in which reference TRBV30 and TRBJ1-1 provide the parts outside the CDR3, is SQTIHQWPATLVQPVGSPLSLECTVEGTSNPNLYWYRQAAGRGLQLLFYSVGIGQISSEVPQNLSASRPQDRQFILSSKKLLLSDSGFYLCAWSKANTEAFFGQGTRLTVV.

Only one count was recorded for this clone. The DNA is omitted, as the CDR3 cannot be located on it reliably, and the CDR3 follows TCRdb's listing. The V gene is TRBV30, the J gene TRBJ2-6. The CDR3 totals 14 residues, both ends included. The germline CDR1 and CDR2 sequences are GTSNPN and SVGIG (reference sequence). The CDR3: CAWAQGSGANVLTF.

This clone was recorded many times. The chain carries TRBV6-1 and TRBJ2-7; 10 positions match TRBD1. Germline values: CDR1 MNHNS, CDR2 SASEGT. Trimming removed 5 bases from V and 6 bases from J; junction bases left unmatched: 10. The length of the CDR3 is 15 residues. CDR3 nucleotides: TGTGCCAGCAGTCTGCCCGGGACAGGGGCGTCCGAGCAGTACTTC. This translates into CASSLPGTGASEQYF.

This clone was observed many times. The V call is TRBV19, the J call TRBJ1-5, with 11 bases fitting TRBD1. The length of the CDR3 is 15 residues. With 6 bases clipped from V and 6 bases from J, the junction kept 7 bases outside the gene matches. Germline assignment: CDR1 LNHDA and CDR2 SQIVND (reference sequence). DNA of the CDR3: TGTGCCAGTAGGGATGGACAGGGGGCTAGTCAGCCCCAGCATTTT. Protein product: CASRDGQGASQPQHF.

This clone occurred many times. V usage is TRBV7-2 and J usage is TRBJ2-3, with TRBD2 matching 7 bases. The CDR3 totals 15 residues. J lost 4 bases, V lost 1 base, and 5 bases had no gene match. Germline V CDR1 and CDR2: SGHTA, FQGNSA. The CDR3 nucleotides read TGTGCCAGCAGCTTAGGCCCCGGGAGGCCAGATACGCAGTATTTT. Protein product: CASSLGPGRPDTQYF.

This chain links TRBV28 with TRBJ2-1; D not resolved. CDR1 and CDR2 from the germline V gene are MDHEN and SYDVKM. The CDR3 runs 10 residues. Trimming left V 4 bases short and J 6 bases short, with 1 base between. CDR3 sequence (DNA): TGTGCCAGCAGTTCCAATGAGCAGTTCTTC. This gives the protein CASSSNEQFF.

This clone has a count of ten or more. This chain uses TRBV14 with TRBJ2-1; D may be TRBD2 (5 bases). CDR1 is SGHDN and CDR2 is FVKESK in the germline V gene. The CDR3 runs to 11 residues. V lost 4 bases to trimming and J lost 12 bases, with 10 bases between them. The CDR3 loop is CASSRTSVQFF. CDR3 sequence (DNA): TGTGCCAGCAGCCGAACTAGTGTGCAGTTCTTC.

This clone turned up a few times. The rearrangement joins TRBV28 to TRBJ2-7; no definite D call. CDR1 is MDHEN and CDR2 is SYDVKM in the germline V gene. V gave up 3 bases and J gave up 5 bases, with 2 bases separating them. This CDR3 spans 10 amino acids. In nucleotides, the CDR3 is TGTGCCAGCAGTTTGGACGAGCAGTACTTC. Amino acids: CASSLDEQYF.

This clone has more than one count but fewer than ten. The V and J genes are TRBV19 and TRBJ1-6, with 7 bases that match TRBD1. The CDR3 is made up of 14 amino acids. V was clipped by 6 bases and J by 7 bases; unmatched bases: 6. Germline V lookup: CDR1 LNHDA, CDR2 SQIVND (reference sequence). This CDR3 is CASRTAGGNSPLHF. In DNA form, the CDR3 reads TGTGCCAGTAGAACAGCAGGGGGAAATTCACCCCTCCACTTT. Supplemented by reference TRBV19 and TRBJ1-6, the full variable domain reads DGGITQSPKYLFRKEGQNVTLSCEQNLNHDAMYWYRQDPGQGLRLIYYSQIVNDFQKGDIAEGYSVSREKKESFPLTVTSAQKNPTAFYLCASRTAGGNSPLHFGNGTRLTVT.

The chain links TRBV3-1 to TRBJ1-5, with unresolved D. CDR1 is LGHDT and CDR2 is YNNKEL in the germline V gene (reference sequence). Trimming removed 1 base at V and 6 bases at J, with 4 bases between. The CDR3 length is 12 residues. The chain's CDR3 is CASSQAGQPQHF. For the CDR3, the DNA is TGTGCCAGCAGCCAAGCCGGTCAGCCCCAGCATTTT.

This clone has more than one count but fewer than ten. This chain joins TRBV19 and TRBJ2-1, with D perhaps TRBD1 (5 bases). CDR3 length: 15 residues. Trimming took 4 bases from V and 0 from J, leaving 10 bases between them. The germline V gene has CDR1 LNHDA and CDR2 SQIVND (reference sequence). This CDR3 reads CASSKGASSYNEQFF. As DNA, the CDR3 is TGTGCCAGTAGTAAAGGGGCGAGCTCCTACAATGAGCAGTTCTTC.

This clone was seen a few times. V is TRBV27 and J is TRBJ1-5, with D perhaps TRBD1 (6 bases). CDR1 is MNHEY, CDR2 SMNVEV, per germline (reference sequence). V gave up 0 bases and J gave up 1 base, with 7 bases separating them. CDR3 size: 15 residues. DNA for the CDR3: TGTGCCAGCAGTTTATCGAGGGGGAGCAATCAGCCCCAGCATTTT. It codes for CASSLSRGSNQPQHF.

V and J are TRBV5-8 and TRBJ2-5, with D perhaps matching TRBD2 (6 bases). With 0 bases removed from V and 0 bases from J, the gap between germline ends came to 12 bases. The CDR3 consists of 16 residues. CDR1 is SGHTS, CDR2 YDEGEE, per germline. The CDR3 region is CASSLGLSGHQETQYF. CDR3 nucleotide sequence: TGTGCCAGCAGCTTGGGACTAAGCGGGCACCAAGAGACCCAGTACTTC.

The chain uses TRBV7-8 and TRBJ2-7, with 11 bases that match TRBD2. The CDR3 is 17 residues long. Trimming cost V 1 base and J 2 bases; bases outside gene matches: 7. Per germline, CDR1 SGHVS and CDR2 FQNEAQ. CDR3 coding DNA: TGTGCCAGCAGCTTAGAAACAGGGACTAGCGGCGCCTACGAGCAGTACTTC. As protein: CASSLETGTSGAYEQYF.

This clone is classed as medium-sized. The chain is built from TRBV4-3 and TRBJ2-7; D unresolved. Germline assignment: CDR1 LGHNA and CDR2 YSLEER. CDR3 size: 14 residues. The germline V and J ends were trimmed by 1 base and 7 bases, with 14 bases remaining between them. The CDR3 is CASSQGGTLTEQYF. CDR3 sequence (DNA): TGCGCCAGCAGCCAAGGTGGAACCCTAACTGAGCAGTACTTC.

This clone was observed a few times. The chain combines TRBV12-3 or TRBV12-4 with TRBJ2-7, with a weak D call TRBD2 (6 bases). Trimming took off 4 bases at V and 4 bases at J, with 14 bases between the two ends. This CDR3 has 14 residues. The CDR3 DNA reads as TGTGCCAGCAGTTCGGACTATGGATATTACGAGCAGTACTTC. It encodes CASSSDYGYYEQYF.

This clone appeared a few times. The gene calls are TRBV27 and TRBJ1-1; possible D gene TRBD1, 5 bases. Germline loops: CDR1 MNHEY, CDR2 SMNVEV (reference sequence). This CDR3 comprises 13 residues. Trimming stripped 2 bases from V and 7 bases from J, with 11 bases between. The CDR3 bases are TGTGCCAGCAGTTTAGAGGACACAAGTGAAGCTTTCTTT. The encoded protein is CASSLEDTSEAFF.

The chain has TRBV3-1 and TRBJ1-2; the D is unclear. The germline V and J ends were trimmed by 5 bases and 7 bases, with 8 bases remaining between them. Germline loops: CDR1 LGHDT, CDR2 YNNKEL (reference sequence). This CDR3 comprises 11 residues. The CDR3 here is CASSNRGGYTF. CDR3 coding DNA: TGTGCCAGCAGCAATCGGGGTGGCTACACCTTC. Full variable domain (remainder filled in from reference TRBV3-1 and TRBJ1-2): DTAVSQTPKYLVTQMGNDKSIKCEQNLGHDTMYWYKQDSKKFLKIMFSYNNKELIINETVPNRFSPKSPDKAHLNLHINSLELGDSAVYFCASSNRGGYTFGSGTRLTVV.

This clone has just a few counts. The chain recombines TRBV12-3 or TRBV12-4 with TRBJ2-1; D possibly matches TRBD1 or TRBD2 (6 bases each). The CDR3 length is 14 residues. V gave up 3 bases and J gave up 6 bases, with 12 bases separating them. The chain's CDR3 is CASSFFRGGNEQFF. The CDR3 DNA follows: TGTGCCAGCAGTTTTTTCAGGGGAGGCAATGAGCAGTTCTTC.

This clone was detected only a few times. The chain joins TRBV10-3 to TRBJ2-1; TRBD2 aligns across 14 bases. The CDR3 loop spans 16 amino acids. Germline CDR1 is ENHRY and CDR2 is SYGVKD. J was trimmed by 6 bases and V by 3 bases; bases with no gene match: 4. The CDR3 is CAISDVGLAGGNEQFF. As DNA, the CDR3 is TGTGCCATCAGTGATGTTGGACTAGCGGGAGGCAATGAGCAGTTCTTC.

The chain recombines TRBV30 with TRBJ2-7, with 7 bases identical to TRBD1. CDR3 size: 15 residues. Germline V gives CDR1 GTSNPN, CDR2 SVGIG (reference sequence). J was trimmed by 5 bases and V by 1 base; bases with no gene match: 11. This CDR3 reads CAWSANDRAGDEQYF. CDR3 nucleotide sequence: TGTGCCTGGAGTGCTAACGACAGGGCTGGGGACGAGCAGTACTTC.

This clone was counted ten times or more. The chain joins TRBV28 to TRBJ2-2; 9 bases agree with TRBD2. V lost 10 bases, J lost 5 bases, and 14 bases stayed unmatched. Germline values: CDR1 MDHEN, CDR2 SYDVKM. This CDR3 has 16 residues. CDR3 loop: CAITSGTSLWTGELFF. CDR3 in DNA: TGTGCCATCACTTCCGGGACTAGCCTCTGGACCGGGGAGCTGTTTTTT.

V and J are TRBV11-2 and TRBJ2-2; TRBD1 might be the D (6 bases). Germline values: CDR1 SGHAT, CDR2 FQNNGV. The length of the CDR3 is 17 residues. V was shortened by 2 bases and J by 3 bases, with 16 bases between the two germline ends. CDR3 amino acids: CASSLSTGLADTGELFF. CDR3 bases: TGTGCCAGCAGCTTAAGTACAGGGCTGGCAGACACCGGGGAGCTGTTTTTT. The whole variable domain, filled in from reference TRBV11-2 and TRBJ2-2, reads EAGVAQSPRYKIIEKRQSVAFWCNPISGHATLYWYQQILGQGPKLLIQFQNNGVVDDSQLPKDRFSAERLKGVDSTLKIQPAKLEDSAVYLCASSLSTGLADTGELFFGEGSRLTVL.